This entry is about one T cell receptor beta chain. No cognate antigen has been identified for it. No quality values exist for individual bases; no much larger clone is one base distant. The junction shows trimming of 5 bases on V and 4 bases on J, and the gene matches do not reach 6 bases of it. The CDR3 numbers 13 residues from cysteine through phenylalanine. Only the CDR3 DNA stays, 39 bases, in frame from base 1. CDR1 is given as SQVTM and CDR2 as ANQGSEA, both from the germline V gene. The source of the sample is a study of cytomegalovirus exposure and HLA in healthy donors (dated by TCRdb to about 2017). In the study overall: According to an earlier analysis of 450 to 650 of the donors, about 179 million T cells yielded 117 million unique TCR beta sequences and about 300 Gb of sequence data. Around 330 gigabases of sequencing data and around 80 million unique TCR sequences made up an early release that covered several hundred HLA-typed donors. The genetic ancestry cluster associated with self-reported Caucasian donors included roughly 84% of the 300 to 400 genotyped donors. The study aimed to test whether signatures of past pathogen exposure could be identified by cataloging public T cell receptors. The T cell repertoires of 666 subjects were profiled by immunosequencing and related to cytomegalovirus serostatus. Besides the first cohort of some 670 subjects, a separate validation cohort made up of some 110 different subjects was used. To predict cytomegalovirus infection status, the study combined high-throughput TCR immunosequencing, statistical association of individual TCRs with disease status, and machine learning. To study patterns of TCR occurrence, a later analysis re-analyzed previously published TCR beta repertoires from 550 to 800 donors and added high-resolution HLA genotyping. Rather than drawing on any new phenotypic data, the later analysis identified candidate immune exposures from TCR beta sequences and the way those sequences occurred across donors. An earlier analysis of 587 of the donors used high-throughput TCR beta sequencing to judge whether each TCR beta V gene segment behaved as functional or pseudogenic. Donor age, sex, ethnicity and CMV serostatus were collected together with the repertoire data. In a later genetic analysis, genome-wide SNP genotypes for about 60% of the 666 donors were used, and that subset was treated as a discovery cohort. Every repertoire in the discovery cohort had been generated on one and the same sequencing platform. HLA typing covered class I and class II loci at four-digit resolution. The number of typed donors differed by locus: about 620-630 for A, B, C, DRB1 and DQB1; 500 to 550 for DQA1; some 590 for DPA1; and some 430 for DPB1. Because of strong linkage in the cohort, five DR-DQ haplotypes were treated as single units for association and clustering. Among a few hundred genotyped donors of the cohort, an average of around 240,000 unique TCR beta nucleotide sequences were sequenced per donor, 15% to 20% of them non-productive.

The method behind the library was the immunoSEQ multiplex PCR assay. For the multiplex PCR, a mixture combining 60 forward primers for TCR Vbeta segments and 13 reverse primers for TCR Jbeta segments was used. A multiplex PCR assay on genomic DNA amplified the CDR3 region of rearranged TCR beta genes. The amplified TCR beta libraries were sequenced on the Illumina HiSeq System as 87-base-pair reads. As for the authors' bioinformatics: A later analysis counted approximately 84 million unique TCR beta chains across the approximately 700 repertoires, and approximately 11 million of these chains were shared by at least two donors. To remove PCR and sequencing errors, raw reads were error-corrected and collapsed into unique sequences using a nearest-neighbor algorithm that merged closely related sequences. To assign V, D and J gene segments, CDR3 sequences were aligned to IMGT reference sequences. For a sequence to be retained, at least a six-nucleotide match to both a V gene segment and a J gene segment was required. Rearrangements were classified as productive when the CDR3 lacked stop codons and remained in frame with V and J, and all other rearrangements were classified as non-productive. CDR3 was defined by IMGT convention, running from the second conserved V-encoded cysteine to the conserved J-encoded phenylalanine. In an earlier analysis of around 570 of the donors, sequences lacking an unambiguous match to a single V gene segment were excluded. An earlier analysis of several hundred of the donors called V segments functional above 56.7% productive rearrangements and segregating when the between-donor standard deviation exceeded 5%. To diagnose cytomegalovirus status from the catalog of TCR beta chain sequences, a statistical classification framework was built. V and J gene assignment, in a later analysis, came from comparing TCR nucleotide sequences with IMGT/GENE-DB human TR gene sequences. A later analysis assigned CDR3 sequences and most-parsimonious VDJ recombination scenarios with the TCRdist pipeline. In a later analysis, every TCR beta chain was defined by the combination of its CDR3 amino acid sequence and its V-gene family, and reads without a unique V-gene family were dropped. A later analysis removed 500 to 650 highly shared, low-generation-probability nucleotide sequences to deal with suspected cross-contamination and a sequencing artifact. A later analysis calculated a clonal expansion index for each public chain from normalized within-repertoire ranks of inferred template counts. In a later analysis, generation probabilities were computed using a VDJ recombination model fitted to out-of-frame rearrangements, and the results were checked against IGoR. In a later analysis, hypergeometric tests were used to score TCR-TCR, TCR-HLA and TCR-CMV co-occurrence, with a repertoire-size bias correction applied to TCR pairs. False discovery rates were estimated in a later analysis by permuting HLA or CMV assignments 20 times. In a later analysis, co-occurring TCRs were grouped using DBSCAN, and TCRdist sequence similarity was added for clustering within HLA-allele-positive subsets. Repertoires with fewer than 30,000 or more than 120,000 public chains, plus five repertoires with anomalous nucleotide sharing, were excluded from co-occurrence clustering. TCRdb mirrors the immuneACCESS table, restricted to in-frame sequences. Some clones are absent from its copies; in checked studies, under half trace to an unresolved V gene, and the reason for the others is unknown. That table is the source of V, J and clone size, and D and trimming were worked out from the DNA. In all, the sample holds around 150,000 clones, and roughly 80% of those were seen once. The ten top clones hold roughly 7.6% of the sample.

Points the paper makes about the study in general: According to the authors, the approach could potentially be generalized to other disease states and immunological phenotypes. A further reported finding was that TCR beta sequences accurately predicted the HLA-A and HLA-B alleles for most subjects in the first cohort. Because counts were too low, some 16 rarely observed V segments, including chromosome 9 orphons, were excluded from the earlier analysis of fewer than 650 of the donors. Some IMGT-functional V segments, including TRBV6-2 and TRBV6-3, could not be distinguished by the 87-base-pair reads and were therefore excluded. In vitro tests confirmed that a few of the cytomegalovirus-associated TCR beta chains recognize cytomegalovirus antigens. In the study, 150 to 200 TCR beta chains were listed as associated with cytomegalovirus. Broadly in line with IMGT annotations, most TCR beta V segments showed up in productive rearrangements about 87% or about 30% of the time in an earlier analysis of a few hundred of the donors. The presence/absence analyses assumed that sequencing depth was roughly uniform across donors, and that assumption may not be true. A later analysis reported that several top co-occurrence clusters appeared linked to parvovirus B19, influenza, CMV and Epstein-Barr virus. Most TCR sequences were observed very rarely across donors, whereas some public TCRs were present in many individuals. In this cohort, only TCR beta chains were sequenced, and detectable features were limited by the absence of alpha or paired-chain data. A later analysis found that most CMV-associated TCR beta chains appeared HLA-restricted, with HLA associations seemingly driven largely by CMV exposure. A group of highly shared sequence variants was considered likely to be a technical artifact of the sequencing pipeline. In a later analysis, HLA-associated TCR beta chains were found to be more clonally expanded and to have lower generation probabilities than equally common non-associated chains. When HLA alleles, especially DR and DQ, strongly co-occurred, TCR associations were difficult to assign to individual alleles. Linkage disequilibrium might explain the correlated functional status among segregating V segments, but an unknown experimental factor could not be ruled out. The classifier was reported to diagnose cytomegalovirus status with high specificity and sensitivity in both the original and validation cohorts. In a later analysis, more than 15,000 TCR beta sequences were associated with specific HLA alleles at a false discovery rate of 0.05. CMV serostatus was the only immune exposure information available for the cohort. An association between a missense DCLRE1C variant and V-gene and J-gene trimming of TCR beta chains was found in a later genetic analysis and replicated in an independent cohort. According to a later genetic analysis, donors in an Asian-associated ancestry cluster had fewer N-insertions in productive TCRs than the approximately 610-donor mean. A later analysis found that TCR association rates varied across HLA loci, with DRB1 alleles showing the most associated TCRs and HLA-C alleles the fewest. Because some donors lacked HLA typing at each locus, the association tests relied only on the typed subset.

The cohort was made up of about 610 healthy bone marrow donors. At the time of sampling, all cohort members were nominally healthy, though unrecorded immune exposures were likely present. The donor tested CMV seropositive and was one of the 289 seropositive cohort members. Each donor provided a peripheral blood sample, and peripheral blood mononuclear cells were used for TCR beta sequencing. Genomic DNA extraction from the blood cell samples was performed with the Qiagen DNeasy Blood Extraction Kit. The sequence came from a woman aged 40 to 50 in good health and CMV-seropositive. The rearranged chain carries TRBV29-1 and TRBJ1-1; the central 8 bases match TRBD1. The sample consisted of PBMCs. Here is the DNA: TGCAGCGTTCCGACAGGGGTAAGCACTGAAGCTTTCTTT. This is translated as CSVPTGVSTEAFF.